This is a list of T cell receptor beta chains from one sample in a study of shared clonotypes between healthy human individuals. Profiled with immunoSEQ multiplex PCR; TCRdb holds only in-frame clones, not every one. The sample records over 800,000 clones, over 90% being singletons. Sequenced material: naive CD8+ T cells sorted from blood. The receptors stem from a man aged 30 to 39 in good health. Both conserved end residues are part of each CDR3. D genes are given only for firm matches. Clone size is shown for a subset of rows, as once, few, many or a class of expanded clone.

v_call: TRBV9; j_call: TRBJ2-1; clone_size: -; d_call: -; cdr3_nt: TGTGCCAGCAGCCTCGACAGGAGCCATGAGCAGTTCTTC; cdr3_aa: CASSLDRSHEQFF
v_call: TRBV11-2; j_call: TRBJ2-7; clone_size: -; d_call: -; cdr3_nt: TGTGCCAGCAGCTTTGCGGGCTACGAGCAGTACTTC; cdr3_aa: CASSFAGYEQYF
v_call: TRBV7-8; j_call: TRBJ2-1; clone_size: -; d_call: TRBD1; cdr3_nt: TGTGCCAGCAGCGCCCACAGGGACAGCTACAATGAGCAGTTCTTC; cdr3_aa: CASSAHRDSYNEQFF
v_call: TRBV29-1; j_call: TRBJ2-3; clone_size: -; d_call: -; cdr3_nt: TGCAGCGTTTGGCAGAATATGGGCCAGGCCACAGATACGCAGTATTTT; cdr3_aa: CSVWQNMGQATDTQYF
v_call: TRBV19; j_call: TRBJ2-2; clone_size: -; d_call: -; cdr3_nt: TGTGCCAGTAGTATACCGGGACACTGGGAGCTGTTTTTT; cdr3_aa: CASSIPGHWELFF
v_call: TRBV7-2; j_call: TRBJ2-5; clone_size: -; d_call: -; cdr3_nt: TGTGCCAGCAGCTTAGGGGTTGTAGGGCAAGAGACCCAGTACTTC; cdr3_aa: CASSLGVVGQETQYF
v_call: TRBV5-5; j_call: TRBJ2-3; clone_size: -; d_call: TRBD2; cdr3_nt: TGTGCCAGCAGCTTGGGACTAGCGGGAGAAGATACGCAGTATTTT; cdr3_aa: CASSLGLAGEDTQYF
v_call: TRBV7-9; j_call: TRBJ2-3; clone_size: -; d_call: TRBD2; cdr3_nt: TGTGCCAGCAGCCCTTCTAGCGGGACTAGCACAGATACGCAGTATTTT; cdr3_aa: CASSPSSGTSTDTQYF
v_call: TRBV27; j_call: TRBJ2-1; clone_size: -; d_call: -; cdr3_nt: TGTGCCAGCAGAGGGCCCCGCGATGAGCAGTTCTTC; cdr3_aa: CASRGPRDEQFF
v_call: TRBV15; j_call: TRBJ2-1; clone_size: -; d_call: -; cdr3_nt: TGTGCCACCAGCCCCTCGGGGCGGAGGGTCAATGAGCAGTTCTTC; cdr3_aa: CATSPSGRRVNEQFF
v_call: TRBV18; j_call: TRBJ2-1; clone_size: -; d_call: -; cdr3_nt: TGTGCCAGCTCACCACCTTGGGGCGGTTACAATGAGCAGTTCTTC; cdr3_aa: CASSPPWGGYNEQFF
v_call: TRBV4-3; j_call: TRBJ2-1; clone_size: -; d_call: TRBD2; cdr3_nt: TGCGCCAGCAGCCAGGGGGGGAGTTATGAGCAGTTCTTC; cdr3_aa: CASSQGGSYEQFF
v_call: TRBV27; j_call: TRBJ2-1; clone_size: -; d_call: -; cdr3_nt: TGTGCCAGTCCGCGGCTTGGAAGCTCCTACAATGAGCAGTTCTTC; cdr3_aa: CASPRLGSSYNEQFF
v_call: TRBV25-1; j_call: TRBJ2-1; clone_size: -; d_call: -; cdr3_nt: TGTGCCAGCAAACGGGGTCCCTACAATGAGCAGTTCTTC; cdr3_aa: CASKRGPYNEQFF
v_call: TRBV10-1; j_call: TRBJ1-3; clone_size: once; d_call: -; cdr3_nt: TGCGCCAACCGTACTCGGGGAGTAATTCTGGCTGGAAACACCATATATTTT; cdr3_aa: CANRTRGVILAGNTIYF
v_call: TRBV11-2; j_call: TRBJ2-1; clone_size: -; d_call: -; cdr3_nt: TGTGCCAGCAGCTTTCAAGACAGAATTACATCTGAGCAGTTCTTC; cdr3_aa: CASSFQDRITSEQFF
v_call: TRBV7-2; j_call: TRBJ2-7; clone_size: -; d_call: -; cdr3_nt: TGTGCCAGCAGAGGAGGCCTCTCCCCCTACGAGCAGTACTTC; cdr3_aa: CASRGGLSPYEQYF
v_call: TRBV6-5; j_call: TRBJ2-1; clone_size: -; d_call: -; cdr3_nt: TGTGCCAGCAGTTACCGGGTTAACAATGAGCAGTTCTTC; cdr3_aa: CASSYRVNNEQFF
v_call: TRBV9; j_call: TRBJ1-5; clone_size: few; d_call: -; cdr3_nt: TGTGCCAGCAGCCCATGGCATAGCAATCAGCCCCAGCATTTT; cdr3_aa: CASSPWHSNQPQHF
v_call: TRBV28; j_call: TRBJ1-4; clone_size: -; d_call: TRBD1; cdr3_nt: TGTGCCAGCAGTCCCGGGACAGAAAATGAAAAACTGTTTTTT; cdr3_aa: CASSPGTENEKLFF
v_call: TRBV6-6; j_call: TRBJ2-1; clone_size: -; d_call: -; cdr3_nt: TGTGCCAGCAGTTACACCTTCGGGGGCGAAGGTGAGCAGTTCTTC; cdr3_aa: CASSYTFGGEGEQFF
v_call: TRBV27; j_call: TRBJ2-3; clone_size: -; d_call: -; cdr3_nt: TGTGCCAGCAGTTTAGGAGCCGCCACAGATACGCAGTATTTT; cdr3_aa: CASSLGAATDTQYF
v_call: TRBV19; j_call: TRBJ1-5; clone_size: -; d_call: TRBD1; cdr3_nt: TGTGCCAGTAGGATTAGACAGGGGAGCAATCAGCCCCAGCATTTT; cdr3_aa: CASRIRQGSNQPQHF
v_call: TRBV27; j_call: TRBJ1-2; clone_size: -; d_call: TRBD1; cdr3_nt: TGTGCCAGCAGCCCCGGACAGGGGGTCCTTGGCTACACCTTC; cdr3_aa: CASSPGQGVLGYTF
v_call: TRBV9; j_call: TRBJ2-1; clone_size: -; d_call: TRBD2; cdr3_nt: TGTGCCAGCAGCGTAGATAGGACTAGCGGGACCAATGAGCAGTTCTTC; cdr3_aa: CASSVDRTSGTNEQFF
v_call: TRBV19; j_call: TRBJ2-2; clone_size: once; d_call: TRBD1; cdr3_nt: TGTGCCAGTAGTATACTGACAGGGAAAAACACCGGGGAGCTGTTTTTT; cdr3_aa: CASSILTGKNTGELFF
v_call: TRBV6-1; j_call: TRBJ2-7; clone_size: once; d_call: TRBD2; cdr3_nt: TGTGCCAGCGGTGACGGACTAGCGGGATGGGGTGACTACGAGCAGTACTTC; cdr3_aa: CASGDGLAGWGDYEQYF
v_call: TRBV7-9; j_call: TRBJ2-3; clone_size: once; d_call: TRBD2; cdr3_nt: TGTGCCAGCAGCCACGGACCTGGCGGGAGGGCAGATACGCAGTATTTT; cdr3_aa: CASSHGPGGRADTQYF
v_call: TRBV4-3; j_call: TRBJ2-5; clone_size: -; d_call: TRBD2; cdr3_nt: TGCGCCAGCAGCCTAGGGACTAGCGCCCAAGAGACCCAGTACTTC; cdr3_aa: CASSLGTSAQETQYF
v_call: TRBV4-3; j_call: TRBJ2-1; clone_size: -; d_call: TRBD2; cdr3_nt: TGCGCCAGCAGCCTAGGGCTAGCGGAGTACAATGAGCAGTTCTTC; cdr3_aa: CASSLGLAEYNEQFF
v_call: TRBV19; j_call: TRBJ2-7; clone_size: -; d_call: TRBD2; cdr3_nt: TGTGCCAGTAGTCTAGCGGGGTCCTACGAGCAGTACTTC; cdr3_aa: CASSLAGSYEQYF
v_call: TRBV7-7; j_call: TRBJ2-2; clone_size: -; d_call: -; cdr3_nt: TGTGCCAGCAGCCCGAAGGGCGGGGAGCGGATCGGGGAGCTGTTTTTT; cdr3_aa: CASSPKGGERIGELFF
v_call: TRBV19; j_call: TRBJ2-1; clone_size: -; d_call: TRBD2; cdr3_nt: TGTGCCAGTGCCCATGCTAGCGGTCTATACAATGAGCAGTTCTTC; cdr3_aa: CASAHASGLYNEQFF
v_call: TRBV7-9; j_call: TRBJ2-1; clone_size: -; d_call: TRBD2; cdr3_nt: TGTGCCAGCCAGCGGGGTGTAGGGGATGAGCAGTTCTTC; cdr3_aa: CASQRGVGDEQFF
v_call: TRBV9; j_call: TRBJ2-1; clone_size: -; d_call: -; cdr3_nt: TGTGCCAGCAGCGTAGGAGGATTGGGTGAGCAGTTCTTC; cdr3_aa: CASSVGGLGEQFF
v_call: TRBV7-9; j_call: TRBJ2-7; clone_size: -; d_call: TRBD1; cdr3_nt: TGTGCCAGCAGCCCTCGGGACAGCCCAGCCTACGAGCAGTACTTC; cdr3_aa: CASSPRDSPAYEQYF
v_call: TRBV30; j_call: TRBJ1-2; clone_size: -; d_call: TRBD1; cdr3_nt: TGTGCCTGGAGTGCCGGGACAGGGGTAACTTATGGCTACACCTTC; cdr3_aa: CAWSAGTGVTYGYTF
v_call: TRBV11-3; j_call: TRBJ2-3; clone_size: -; d_call: -; cdr3_nt: TGTGCCAGCAGCTTAAGGGGGGAGTATACGCAGTATTTT; cdr3_aa: CASSLRGEYTQYF
v_call: TRBV19; j_call: TRBJ2-1; clone_size: -; d_call: -; cdr3_nt: TGTGCCAGTAGTCTACGGAGCGGACTCAATGAGCAGTTCTTC; cdr3_aa: CASSLRSGLNEQFF
v_call: TRBV15; j_call: TRBJ1-1; clone_size: once; d_call: -; cdr3_nt: TGTGCCACCAGCACAATTCGAGGGGTTAGCACTGAAGCTTTCTTT; cdr3_aa: CATSTIRGVSTEAFF